One T cell receptor (beta chain) is described in this entry. Original handling: Amplified reference gene primers provided the basis for estimating nucleated cell counts. The table came from immunoSEQ multiplex PCR; TCRdb's copy has only in-frame clones and leaves some out. The D gene and trimming were derived from the DNA, and the V and J assignments and clone size from that table. The sample records about 63,000 clones, 85% to 90% being singletons. These data come from a study of blood T cell repertoires in COVID-19. Across the whole study: Whether acute or convalescent, the COVID-19 samples came from the United States, Italy and Spain. T cells, B-cell-depleted T cells, or PBMCs provided the cDNA or gDNA that served as material.

Germline V gene lookup returns CDR1 MRHNA and CDR2 SNTAGT. The J segment lost 5 bases and the V segment lost 5 bases, leaving 10 bases of the junction unmatched. This CDR3 has 15 residues. The chain has TRBV6-4 and TRBJ1-2; 8 bases are a match to TRBD1. The sequenced material came from peripheral blood. This TCR came from a man aged 45 to 65 with active COVID-19. The CDR3 here is CASSQNDRGGYGYTF. In DNA form, the CDR3 reads TGTGCCAGCAGTCAGAACGACAGGGGAGGATATGGCTACACCTTC.